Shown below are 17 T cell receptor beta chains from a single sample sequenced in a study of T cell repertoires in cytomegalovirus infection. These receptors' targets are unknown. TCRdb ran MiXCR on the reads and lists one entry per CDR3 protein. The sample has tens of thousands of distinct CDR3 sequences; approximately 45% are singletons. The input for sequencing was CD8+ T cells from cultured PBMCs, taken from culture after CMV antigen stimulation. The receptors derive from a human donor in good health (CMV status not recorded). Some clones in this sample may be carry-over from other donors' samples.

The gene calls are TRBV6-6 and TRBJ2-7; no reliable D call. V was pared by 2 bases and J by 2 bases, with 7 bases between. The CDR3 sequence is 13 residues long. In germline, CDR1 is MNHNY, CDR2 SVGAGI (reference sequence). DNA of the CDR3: TGTGCCAGCAGTTACCTCGCAACCTACGAGCAGTACTTC. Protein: CASSYLATYEQYF.

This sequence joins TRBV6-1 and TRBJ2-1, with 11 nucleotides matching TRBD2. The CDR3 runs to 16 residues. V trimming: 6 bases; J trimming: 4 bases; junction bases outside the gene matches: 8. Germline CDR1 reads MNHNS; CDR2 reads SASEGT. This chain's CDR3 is CASRATGTSGYNEQFF. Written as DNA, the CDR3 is TGTGCCAGCAGAGCAACCGGGACTAGCGGTTACAATGAGCAGTTCTTC.

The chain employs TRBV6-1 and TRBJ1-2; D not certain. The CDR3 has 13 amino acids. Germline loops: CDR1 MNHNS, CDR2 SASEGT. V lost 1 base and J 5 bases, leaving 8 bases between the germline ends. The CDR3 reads CASSEGARYGYTF. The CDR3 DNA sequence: TGTGCCAGCAGTGAAGGGGCGAGGTATGGCTACACCTTC.

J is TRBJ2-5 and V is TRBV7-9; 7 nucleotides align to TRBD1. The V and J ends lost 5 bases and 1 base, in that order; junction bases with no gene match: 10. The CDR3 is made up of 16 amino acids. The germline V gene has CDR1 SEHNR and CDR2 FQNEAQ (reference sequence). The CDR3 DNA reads TGTGCCAGCAGCCCAAAACAGGGGCCGACCCAAGAGACCCAGTACTTC. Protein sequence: CASSPKQGPTQETQYF.

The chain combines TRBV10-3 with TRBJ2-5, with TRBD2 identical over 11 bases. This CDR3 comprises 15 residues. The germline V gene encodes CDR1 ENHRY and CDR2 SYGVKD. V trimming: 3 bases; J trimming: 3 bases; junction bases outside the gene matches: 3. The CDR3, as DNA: TGTGCCATCAGTGATAGACTAGCGGGGAAAGAGACCCAGTACTTC. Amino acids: CAISDRLAGKETQYF.

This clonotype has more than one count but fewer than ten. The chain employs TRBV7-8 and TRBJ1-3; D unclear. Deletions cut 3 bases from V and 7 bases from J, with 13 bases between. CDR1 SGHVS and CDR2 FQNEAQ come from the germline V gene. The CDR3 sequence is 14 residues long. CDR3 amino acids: CASSFPEGSNTIYF. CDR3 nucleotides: TGTGCCAGCAGCTTCCCAGAGGGTTCTAACACCATATATTTT.

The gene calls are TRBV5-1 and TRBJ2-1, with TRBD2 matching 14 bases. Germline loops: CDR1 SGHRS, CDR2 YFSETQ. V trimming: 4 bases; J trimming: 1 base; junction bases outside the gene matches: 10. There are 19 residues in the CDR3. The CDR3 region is CASSIGTSGSIRSYNEQFF. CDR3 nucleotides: TGCGCCAGCAGCATAGGGACTAGCGGGAGCATAAGGTCCTACAATGAGCAGTTCTTC.

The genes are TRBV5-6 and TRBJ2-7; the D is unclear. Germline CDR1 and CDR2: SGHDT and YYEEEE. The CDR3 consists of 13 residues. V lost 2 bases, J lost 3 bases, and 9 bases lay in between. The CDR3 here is CASSFVSHYEQYF. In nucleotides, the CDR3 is TGTGCCAGCAGCTTCGTATCCCACTACGAGCAGTACTTC.

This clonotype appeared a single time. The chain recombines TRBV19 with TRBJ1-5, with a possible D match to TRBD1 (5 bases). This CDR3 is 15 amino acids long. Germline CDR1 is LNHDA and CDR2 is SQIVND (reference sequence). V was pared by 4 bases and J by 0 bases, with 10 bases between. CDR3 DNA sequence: TGTGCCAGTAGTAACAACAGGAATAGCAATCAGCCCCAGCATTTT. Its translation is CASSNNRNSNQPQHF.

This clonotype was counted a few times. CDR3 DNA: TGTGCCAGCAGCTCGCGACAGGCGCCGGGGGGCTACGAGCAGTACTTC. It specifies CASSSRQAPGGYEQYF. The genes are TRBV11-2 and TRBJ2-7, with D maybe TRBD2 (7 bases). Germline CDR1 reads SGHAT; CDR2 reads FQNNGV. V was clipped by 4 bases and J by 3 bases, with 19 bases between them. The CDR3 has 16 amino acids.

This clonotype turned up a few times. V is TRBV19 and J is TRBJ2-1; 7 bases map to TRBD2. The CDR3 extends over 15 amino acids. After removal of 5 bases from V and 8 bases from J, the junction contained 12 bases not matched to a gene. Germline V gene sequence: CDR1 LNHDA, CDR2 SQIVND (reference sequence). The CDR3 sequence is CASSRVGGPRDEQFF. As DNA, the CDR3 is TGTGCCAGTAGTCGTGTGGGAGGGCCGAGGGATGAGCAGTTCTTC.

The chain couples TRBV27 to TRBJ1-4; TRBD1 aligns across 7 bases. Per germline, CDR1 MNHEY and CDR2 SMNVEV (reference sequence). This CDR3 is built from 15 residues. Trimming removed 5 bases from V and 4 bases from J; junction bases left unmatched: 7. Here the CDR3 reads CASSPRDSHNEKLFF. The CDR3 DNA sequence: TGTGCCAGCAGTCCCCGGGACAGCCATAATGAAAAACTGTTTTTT.

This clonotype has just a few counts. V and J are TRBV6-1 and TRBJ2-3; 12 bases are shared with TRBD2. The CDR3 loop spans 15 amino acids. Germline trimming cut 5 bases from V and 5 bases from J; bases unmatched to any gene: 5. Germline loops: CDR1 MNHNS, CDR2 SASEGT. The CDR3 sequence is CASSRLAGELDTQYF. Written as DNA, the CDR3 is TGTGCCAGCAGTCGACTAGCGGGAGAGCTAGATACGCAGTATTTT.

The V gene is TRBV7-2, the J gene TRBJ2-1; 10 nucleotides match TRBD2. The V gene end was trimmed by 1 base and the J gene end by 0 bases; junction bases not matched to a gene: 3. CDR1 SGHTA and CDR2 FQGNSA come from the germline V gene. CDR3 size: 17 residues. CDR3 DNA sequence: TGTGCCAGCAGCTTAGGGGGACTAGCGAGCTCCTACAATGAGCAGTTCTTC. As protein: CASSLGGLASSYNEQFF.

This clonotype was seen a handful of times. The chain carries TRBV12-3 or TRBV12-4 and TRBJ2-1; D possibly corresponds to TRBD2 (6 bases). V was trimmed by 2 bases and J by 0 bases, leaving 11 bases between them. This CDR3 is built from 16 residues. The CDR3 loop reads CASSLNLASSYNEQFF. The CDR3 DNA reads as TGTGCCAGCAGTTTAAATCTAGCGAGCTCCTACAATGAGCAGTTCTTC.

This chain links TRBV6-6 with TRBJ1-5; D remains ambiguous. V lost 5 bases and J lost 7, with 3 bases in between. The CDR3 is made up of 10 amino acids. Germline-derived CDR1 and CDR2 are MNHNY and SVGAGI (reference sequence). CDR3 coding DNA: TGTGCCAGCAGTGCCCAGCCCCAGCATTTT. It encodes CASSAQPQHF.

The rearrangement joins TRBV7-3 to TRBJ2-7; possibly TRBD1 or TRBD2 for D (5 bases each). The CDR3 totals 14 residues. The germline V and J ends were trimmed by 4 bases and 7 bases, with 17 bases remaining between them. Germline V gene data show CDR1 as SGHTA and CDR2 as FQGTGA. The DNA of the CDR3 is TGTGCCAGCAGCTCCGGGGCCGACGCATTGGAGCAGTACTTC. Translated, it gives CASSSGADALEQYF. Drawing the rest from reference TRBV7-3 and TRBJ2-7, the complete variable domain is GAGVSQTPSNKVTEKGKYVELRCDPISGHTALYWYRQSLGQGPEFLIYFQGTGAADDSGLPNDRFFAVRPEGSVSTLKIQRTERGDSAVYLCASSSGADALEQYFGPGTRLTVT.